The sequence of this T cell receptor (beta chain) was determined in a study of T cells in Graves' hyperthyroidism and ophthalmopathy. Points from the study as a whole: Researchers found most expanded thyroid clonotypes above 0.001 in blood as well.

Trimming cost V 3 bases and J 5 bases, with 14 bases left between them. The CDR3 is made up of 14 amino acids. Germline assignment: CDR1 SGHAT and CDR2 FQNNGV. Exclusion of patients followed from uncontrolled infection, other autoimmune disease, pregnancy or lactation. The source of the PBMCs was approximately 10 ml of fresh peripheral blood. Authors of the study amplified TCR beta CDR3 regions from RNA transcripts. The HTBI primer set drove a first-round RT-PCR of the TCR CDR3. TCRdb re-derived calls from the multiplex PCR reads in MiXCR, one entry per CDR3 protein. The sample contains around 420,000 distinct CDR3 sequences, 15% to 18% of which appear only once. This clonotype turned up a few times. Its target is not known.

The chain joins TRBV11-2 to TRBJ2-7; tentatively, D is TRBD2 (5 bases). This TCR was recovered from a woman under 30 with Graves' hyperthyroidism. The specimen was blood. CDR3 in DNA: TGTGCCAGCAGCTTGGAGGACCCCCTCAACGAGCAGTACTTC. Its translation: CASSLEDPLNEQYF.